This TCR beta chain is from a study of blood T cell repertoires in COVID-19. Study-level information: Acute-phase and convalescent COVID-19 samples originated in the United States, Italy and Spain.

TCRdb's table, derived via immunoSEQ multiplex PCR, lists solely in-frame clones and lacks some. The table lists approximately 32,000 clones, 85% to 90% of them singletons. This receptor was taken from a woman in her 70s with active COVID-19. The sequenced material came from peripheral blood.

CDR3 sequence: CASSLGGPYEQYF. The CDR3 nucleotides are TGTGCCAGCAGCTTGGGGGGGCCCTACGAGCAGTACTTC. V gene TRBV5-6 combines with J gene TRBJ2-7; perhaps TRBD1 as D (6 bases). The ends were cut back, 0 bases at V and 2 bases at J, with 6 bases in the middle. Per germline, CDR1 SGHDT and CDR2 YYEEEE. CDR3 length: 13 residues.